One sample yielded the 5 T cell receptor beta chains listed below, sequenced in a study of a mutant IDH1 vaccine in newly diagnosed glioma. Time point in this sample: week 47, end of study. All doses held 300 ug of mutant IDH1 20-mer peptide, with topical imiquimod. TCRdb's table, derived via immunoSEQ multiplex PCR, lists solely in-frame clones and lacks some. Of 56,000 or so clones in the sample, 60% to 80% were seen once. No antigens are known for them. Source: PBMCs, taken from a glioma patient whose treatment included an IDH1 peptide vaccine. These receptor sequences come from a man aged 45-60 years with glioma.

V gene TRBV2 combines with J gene TRBJ1-3; no clear D gene. The CDR3 contains 16 residues. Germline V gives CDR1 SNHLY, CDR2 FYNNEI. V lost 0 bases and J 4 bases, leaving 13 bases between the germline ends. The CDR3 spells CASSEAGWRAGNTIYF. In nucleotides, the CDR3 is TGTGCCAGCAGTGAAGCAGGGTGGAGGGCCGGAAACACCATATATTTT.

The V and J genes are TRBV9 and TRBJ2-3, with TRBD2 identical over 9 bases. The CDR3 extends over 17 amino acids. The V and J ends lost 0 bases and 0 bases, in that order; junction bases with no gene match: 5. Germline CDR1 and CDR2: SGDLS and YYNGEE. DNA of the CDR3: TGTGCCAGCAGCGTAGGGGCGGGGGGGCCGAGCACAGATACGCAGTATTTT. Amino acid sequence: CASSVGAGGPSTDTQYF.

This clone was seen once. The chain joins TRBV9 to TRBJ1-4; D is perhaps TRBD1 (5 bases). CDR3 length: 16 residues. Per germline, CDR1 SGDLS and CDR2 YYNGEE. V lost 0 bases and J lost 1, with 10 bases in between. CDR3 in DNA: TGTGCCAGCAGCGTAGGGCTTCAGGGAACTAATGAAAAACTGTTTTTT. This encodes CASSVGLQGTNEKLFF.

Points on this clone: A junction end diverges from the germline sequence, so it may reflect a read error. The V gene is TRBV7-7, the J gene TRBJ1-1; D unresolved. The CDR3 is made up of 13 amino acids. Germline V gene sequence: CDR1 SSHAT, CDR2 FNYEAQ (reference sequence). CDR3 region: CASSLTRYTEAFF. DNA for the CDR3: TGTGCTAGCAGCTTAACCCGATACACTGAAGCTTTCTTT.

This rearrangement joins TRBV29-1 to TRBJ2-3, with D unclear. Trimming removed 5 bases from V and 4 bases from J, with 13 bases in between. Germline CDR1 and CDR2: SQVTM and ANQGSEA. The CDR3 loop spans 13 amino acids. The CDR3 region has the DNA TGCAGCGTTACGATTGACTTTTCAGATACGCAGTATTTT. This gives the protein CSVTIDFSDTQYF.